The clone carrying this T cell receptor (beta chain) was counted many times. TCRdb processed the 5' RACE reads anew with MiXCR; each CDR3 protein has one entry. The sample lists some 240,000 distinct CDR3 sequences, 3% to 4% seen once, with roughly 3% in the top ten. These data come from a study of T cells after yellow fever vaccination. Germline CDR1 and CDR2: SEHNR and FQNEAQ (reference sequence). J gave up 6 bases and V 1 base, and 6 bases lay outside the gene matches. This CDR3 has 15 residues. This chain links TRBV7-9 with TRBJ2-3, with TRBD1 matching 8 bases. The source material was CD4+ T cells sorted from PBMCs, sampled 10 days after the yellow fever booster vaccination. The source of this sequence is a man between 18 and 35 years old who received the YFV17D yellow fever vaccine. CDR3 residues: CASSLGQGNTDTQYF. The DNA of the CDR3 is TGTGCCAGCAGCTTAGGACAGGGGAATACTGATACGCAGTATTTT.